The source of this TCR beta chain is a study of T-cell memory formation after mild COVID-19. Via MiXCR, TCRdb re-called the 5' RACE reads, giving one row per CDR3 protein. The table has approximately 250,000 distinct CDR3 sequences, roughly 17% seen once; the top ten hold about a fifth. Germline values: CDR1 SGHTA, CDR2 FQGTGA. V was shortened by 6 bases and J by 4 bases, with 12 bases between the two germline ends. CDR3 length equals 13 residues. This clonotype originated in a man aged 18 to 29 who had mild COVID-19 (a few samples of this study predate the infection). Cell type and time point are not known. Sample: PBMCs or a T cell subset sorted from them (not recorded which). The gene calls are TRBV7-3 and TRBJ1-1; the D is unclear. CDR3 sequence (DNA): TGTGCCAGCAGGGATACCGGTGCCACTGAAGCTTTCTTT. Translation gives CASRDTGATEAFF. The full variable domain, in which reference TRBV7-3 and TRBJ1-1 provide the parts outside the CDR3, is GAGVSQTPSNKVTEKGKYVELRCDPISGHTALYWYRQSLGQGPEFLIYFQGTGAADDSGLPNDRFFAVRPEGSVSTLKIQRTERGDSAVYLCASRDTGATEAFFGQGTRLTVV.